This T cell receptor (beta chain) was sequenced during a study of cytomegalovirus exposure and HLA in healthy donors (dated by TCRdb to about 2017). With respect to the entire study: According to an earlier analysis of 587 of the donors, 150 million to 200 million T cells yielded 117 million unique TCR beta sequences and less than 300 Gb of sequence data. Around 320 gigabases of sequencing data and approximately 85 million unique TCR sequences were included in an early release covering several hundred HLA-typed donors. Of the roughly 400 genotyped donors, approximately 82% fell in the genetic ancestry cluster associated with self-reported Caucasian donors. The study aimed to test whether signatures of past pathogen exposure could be identified by cataloging public T cell receptors. The study used immunosequencing to profile the T cell repertoires of approximately 650 subjects and linked those repertoires to cytomegalovirus serostatus. A separate validation cohort of about 110 different subjects was used in addition to the 666-subject first cohort. To predict cytomegalovirus infection status, the study brought together high-throughput TCR immunosequencing, statistical association of individual TCRs with disease status, and machine learning. In a later analysis, previously published TCR beta repertoires from 600 to 850 donors were re-analyzed and high-resolution HLA genotyping was added so that TCR occurrence patterns could be studied. Rather than using new phenotypic data, the later analysis identified candidate immune exposures from TCR beta sequences and from how often those sequences occurred across donors. An earlier analysis of approximately 580 of the donors used high-throughput TCR beta sequencing to judge whether each TCR beta V gene segment behaved as functional or pseudogenic. Donor age, sex, ethnicity and CMV serostatus were compiled alongside the repertoire data. Genome-wide SNP genotypes for about 60% of the roughly 700 donors were used in a later genetic analysis, which treated that subset as a discovery cohort. All discovery cohort repertoires had been generated on a single sequencing platform. HLA typing covered class I and class II loci at four-digit resolution. Typing coverage differed by locus: A, B, C, DRB1 and DQB1 were typed in roughly 620-640 donors, DQA1 in roughly 500, DPA1 in roughly 590, and DPB1 in 450 to 490. About five DR-DQ haplotypes were treated as single units for association and clustering because of strong linkage in the cohort. Among some 400 genotyped donors of the cohort, an average of about 240,000 unique TCR beta nucleotide sequences were sequenced per donor, roughly 18% of them non-productive.

The cohort consisted of 600 to 750 healthy bone marrow donors. Cohort members were all nominally healthy when sampled, although unrecorded immune exposures were likely present. The donor tested CMV seropositive and was one of the 289 seropositive cohort members. Every donor gave a peripheral blood sample, and the peripheral blood mononuclear cells from that sample were used for TCR beta sequencing. The Qiagen DNeasy Blood Extraction Kit was used to extract genomic DNA from the blood cell samples. There are 15 amino acids in the CDR3, from cysteine to phenylalanine inclusive. The retained sequence is limited to the CDR3, 45 bases, with the frame set at the first base. CDR1 and CDR2 are drawn from the germline V gene: MGHRA, YSYEKL. V ends up 1 base short and J 7 bases short, with an unmatched junction base count of 7. Library preparation used the immunoSEQ multiplex PCR assay. The multiplex PCR relied on a mix of 60 forward primers for TCR Vbeta segments and 13 reverse primers for TCR Jbeta segments. Amplification of the CDR3 region of rearranged TCR beta genes was performed with a multiplex PCR assay on genomic DNA. The amplified TCR beta libraries were sequenced on the Illumina HiSeq System as 87-base-pair reads. The authors' pipeline ran thus. In a later analysis, 77 million or so unique TCR beta chains were counted across the 666 repertoires, and approximately 9.9 million of these chains were shared by at least two donors. Raw reads were error-corrected and collapsed into unique sequences by a nearest-neighbor algorithm in which closely related sequences were merged to remove PCR and sequencing errors. V, D and J gene segments were assigned by aligning CDR3 sequences to IMGT reference sequences. For a sequence to be retained, a match of at least six nucleotides was required to both a V gene segment and a J gene segment. Rearrangements were classified as productive when the CDR3 lacked stop codons and remained in frame with V and J, and all other rearrangements were classified as non-productive. CDR3 was defined by IMGT convention, running from the second conserved V-encoded cysteine to the conserved J-encoded phenylalanine. The earlier analysis of about 590 of the donors excluded sequences that lacked an unambiguous match to a single V gene segment. In an earlier analysis of a few hundred of the donors, V segments were called functional above 56.7% productive rearrangements and were called segregating when the between-donor standard deviation exceeded 5%. A statistical classification framework was built to diagnose cytomegalovirus status from the catalog of TCR beta chain sequences. A later analysis assigned V and J genes by comparing TCR nucleotide sequences with IMGT/GENE-DB human TR gene sequences. A later analysis assigned CDR3 sequences and most-parsimonious VDJ recombination scenarios with the TCRdist pipeline. In a later analysis, each TCR beta chain was defined by its CDR3 amino acid sequence together with its V-gene family, and reads without a unique V-gene family were excluded. As a way to deal with suspected cross-contamination and a sequencing artifact, a later analysis dropped 450 to 600 nucleotide sequences that were highly shared and had low generation probability. For each public chain, a later analysis derived a clonal expansion index from normalized ranks of inferred template counts within each repertoire. In a later analysis, generation probabilities were computed with a VDJ recombination model fitted to out-of-frame rearrangements, and the resulting probabilities were checked against IGoR. A later analysis scored TCR-TCR, TCR-HLA and TCR-CMV co-occurrence with hypergeometric tests, applying a repertoire-size bias correction to TCR pairs. A later analysis estimated false discovery rates by permuting HLA or CMV assignments 20 times. A later analysis grouped co-occurring TCRs with DBSCAN, adding TCRdist sequence similarity when clustering within HLA-allele-positive subsets. Repertoires with fewer than 30,000 or more than 120,000 public chains were left out of co-occurrence clustering, as were about five repertoires with anomalous nucleotide sharing. TCRdb re-hosts the immuneACCESS table, in-frame sequences only. Its copies lack some clones; in the studies checked, an unresolved V gene accounts for under half of them, and the cause for the rest is not known. The DNA was the basis for D and trimming; V, J and clone size are from that table. The sample data list tens of thousands of clones, and around four fifths of these were observed just once. Of the sample, approximately 4.8% is held by the ten largest clones.

General findings and caveats noted by the study authors: A later analysis associated 17,000 or so TCR beta sequences with specific HLA alleles at a false discovery rate of 0.05. An earlier analysis of roughly 570 of the donors showed that most TCR beta V segments appeared in productive rearrangements either about 90% or about 30% of the time, which broadly matched IMGT annotations. In vitro tests confirmed that a few of the cytomegalovirus-associated TCR beta chains recognize cytomegalovirus antigens. The presence/absence analyses assumed that sequencing depth was roughly uniform across donors, and that assumption may not be true. A later genetic analysis associated a missense DCLRE1C variant with V-gene and J-gene trimming of TCR beta chains, and an independent cohort replicated the association. According to a later genetic analysis, donors in an Asian-associated ancestry cluster had fewer N-insertions in productive TCRs than the approximately 690-donor mean. The 87-base-pair reads could not distinguish some IMGT-functional V segments, including TRBV6-2 and TRBV6-3, so those segments were excluded. Because counts were too low, seventeen rarely observed V segments, including chromosome 9 orphons, were left out of the earlier analysis of about 500 of the donors. Because some donors lacked HLA typing at each locus, the association tests relied only on the typed subset. A cluster of highly shared sequence variants was judged likely to represent a technical artifact of the sequencing pipeline. In both the original and validation cohorts, the classifier was reported to diagnose cytomegalovirus status with high specificity and sensitivity. Compared with equally common non-associated chains, HLA-associated TCR beta chains in a later analysis were more clonally expanded and had lower generation probabilities. According to a later analysis, TCR association rates differed among HLA loci, with DRB1 alleles showing the most associated TCRs and HLA-C alleles showing the fewest. A further reported finding was that TCR beta sequences accurately predicted the HLA-A and HLA-B alleles for most subjects in the first cohort. Several of the top co-occurrence clusters appeared to be linked to parvovirus B19, influenza, CMV and Epstein-Barr virus, according to a later analysis. The only immune exposure information available for the cohort was CMV serostatus. Across donors, most TCR sequences were observed very rarely, whereas some public TCRs were present in many individuals. The study listed around 160 TCR beta chains as associated with cytomegalovirus. Correlated functional status among segregating V segments might reflect linkage disequilibrium, but an unknown experimental factor could not be ruled out. The authors suggested that the approach could potentially be generalized to other disease states and immunological phenotypes. According to a later analysis, most CMV-associated TCR beta chains appeared to be HLA-restricted, and the HLA associations seemed to be driven largely by CMV exposure. Assigning TCR associations to individual alleles was difficult when HLA alleles, especially DR and DQ, strongly co-occurred. In this cohort, only TCR beta chains were sequenced, and detectable features were limited by the absence of alpha or paired-chain data.

For this clone: The clone's antigen remains unknown. No clone much larger than this one lies a single base away; base qualities are absent.

What was sequenced was PBMCs. This receptor was taken from a male donor in good health and CMV-seropositive. In this chain, TRBV4-1 is recombined with TRBJ2-7; the junction holds 10 bases that match TRBD2. The base sequence is TGCGCCAGCAGCCAAGGGAGTAGCGGGAGGAGGGAGCAGTACTTC. This encodes CASSQGSSGRREQYF.